This T cell receptor beta chain was captured by sequencing in a study of neurological immune-mediated disorders. Study results and caveats: HTLV-1-associated myelopathy led in TCR clonal expansion, while multiple sclerosis ranked lowest, below healthy controls.

This clonotype was counted ten times or more. What it recognizes is unknown. V shed 4 bases and J shed 4 bases, with 20 bases lying between them. Germline CDR1 and CDR2: SGHRS and YFSETQ. The CDR3 covers 17 residues. TCRdb re-analysed the 5' RACE reads in MiXCR, keeping a single row per CDR3 protein. This table holds about 79,000 distinct CDR3 sequences, around 14% found once. The chain has TRBV5-1 and TRBJ1-4; a weak D match, TRBD1 (6 bases). Sample: PBMCs. The TCR sequence derives from a woman between 50 and 59 years old in good health. CDR3 DNA: TGCGCCAGCAGCCGATATAACTTCAGGGGAAGTAATGAAAAACTGTTTTTT. The encoded protein is CASSRYNFRGSNEKLFF.